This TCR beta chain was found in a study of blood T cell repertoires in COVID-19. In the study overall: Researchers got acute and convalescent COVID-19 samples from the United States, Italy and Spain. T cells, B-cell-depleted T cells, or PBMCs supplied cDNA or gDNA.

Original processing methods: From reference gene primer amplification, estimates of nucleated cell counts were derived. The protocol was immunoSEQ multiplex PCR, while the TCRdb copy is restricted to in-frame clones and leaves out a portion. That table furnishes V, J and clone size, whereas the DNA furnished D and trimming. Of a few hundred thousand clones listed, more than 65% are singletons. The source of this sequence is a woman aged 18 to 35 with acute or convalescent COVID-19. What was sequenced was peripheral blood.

The CDR3: CARSPIVCGRRNEQYF. The CDR3 DNA reads TGTGCCAGAAGCCCCATTGTTTGCGGGAGGCGGAACGAGCAGTACTTC. The chain couples TRBV5-3 to TRBJ2-7, with TRBD2 identical over 8 bases. TRBV5-3 belongs to the ORF category, with a function that is uncertain. The ends lost 4 bases at V and 5 bases at J; junction bases unmatched: 14. The CDR3 is 16 amino acids.